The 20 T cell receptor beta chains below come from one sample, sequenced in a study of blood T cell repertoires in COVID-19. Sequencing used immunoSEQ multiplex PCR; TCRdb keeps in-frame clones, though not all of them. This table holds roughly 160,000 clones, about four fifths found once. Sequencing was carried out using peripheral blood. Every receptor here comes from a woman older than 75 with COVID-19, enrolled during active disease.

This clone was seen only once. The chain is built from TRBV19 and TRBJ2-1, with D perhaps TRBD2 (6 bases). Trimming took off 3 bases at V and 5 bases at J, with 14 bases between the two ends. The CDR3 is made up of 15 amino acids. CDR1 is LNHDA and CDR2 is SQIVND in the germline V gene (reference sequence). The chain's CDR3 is CASSMSGVSHNEQFF. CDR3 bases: TGTGCCAGTAGTATGTCGGGAGTGTCCCACAATGAGCAGTTCTTC.

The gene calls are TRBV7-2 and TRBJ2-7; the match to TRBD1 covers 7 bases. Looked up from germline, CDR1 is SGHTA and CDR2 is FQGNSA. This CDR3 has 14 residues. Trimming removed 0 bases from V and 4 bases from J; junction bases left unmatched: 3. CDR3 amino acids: CASSLARTGYEQYF. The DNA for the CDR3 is TGTGCCAGCAGCTTAGCGCGGACAGGATACGAGCAGTACTTC.

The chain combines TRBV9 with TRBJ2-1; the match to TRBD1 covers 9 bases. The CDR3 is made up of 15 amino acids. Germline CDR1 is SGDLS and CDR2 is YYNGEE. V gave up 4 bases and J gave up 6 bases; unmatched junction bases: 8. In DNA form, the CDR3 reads TGTGCCAGCAGCATCGCCGGGACAGGGTCCAATGAGCAGTTCTTC. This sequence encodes CASSIAGTGSNEQFF. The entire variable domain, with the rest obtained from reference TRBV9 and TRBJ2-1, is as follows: DSGVTQTPKHLITATGQRVTLRCSPRSGDLSVYWYQQSLDQGLQFLIQYYNGEERAKGNILERFSAQQFPDLHSELNLSSLELGDSALYFCASSIAGTGSNEQFFGPGTRLTVL.

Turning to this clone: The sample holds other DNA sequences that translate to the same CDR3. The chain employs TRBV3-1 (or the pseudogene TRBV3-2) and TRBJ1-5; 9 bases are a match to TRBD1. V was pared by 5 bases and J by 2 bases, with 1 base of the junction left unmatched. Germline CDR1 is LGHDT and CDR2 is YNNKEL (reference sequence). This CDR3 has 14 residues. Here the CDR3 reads CASSRTGGNQPQHF. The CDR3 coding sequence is TGTGCCAGCAGCAGGACAGGGGGCAATCAGCCCCAGCATTTT.

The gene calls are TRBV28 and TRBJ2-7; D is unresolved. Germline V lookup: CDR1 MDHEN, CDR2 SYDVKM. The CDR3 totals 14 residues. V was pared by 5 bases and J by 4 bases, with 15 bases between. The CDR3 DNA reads TGTGCCAGCAGTCGGATAACTAAATCTTACGAGCAGTACTTC. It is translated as CASSRITKSYEQYF.

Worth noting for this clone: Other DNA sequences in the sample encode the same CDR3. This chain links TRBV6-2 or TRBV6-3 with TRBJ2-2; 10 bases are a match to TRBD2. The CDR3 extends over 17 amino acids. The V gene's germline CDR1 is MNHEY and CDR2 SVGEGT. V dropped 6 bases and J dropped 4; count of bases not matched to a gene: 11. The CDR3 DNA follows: TGTGCCAGCAGCCGGATTAGCGGGGGGCTTGGCACCGGGGAGCTGTTTTTT. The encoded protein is CASSRISGGLGTGELFF.

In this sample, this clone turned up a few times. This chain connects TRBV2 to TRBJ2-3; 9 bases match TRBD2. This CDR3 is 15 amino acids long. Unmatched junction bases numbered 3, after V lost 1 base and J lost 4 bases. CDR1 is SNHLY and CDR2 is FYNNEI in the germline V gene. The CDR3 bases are TGTGCCAGCAGTGAAGGCGGGAGGGGGGCAGATACGCAGTATTTT. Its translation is CASSEGGRGADTQYF.

DNA for the CDR3: TGTGCCAGCAGCCTCGACGTTCGGAGGGTCCGGGGGGATACGCAGTATTTT. Protein product: CASSLDVRRVRGDTQYF. The chain employs TRBV27 and TRBJ2-3; D is possibly TRBD2 (6 bases). This CDR3 is 17 amino acids long. V lost 6 bases, J lost 6 bases, and 25 bases lay in between. Germline V lookup: CDR1 MNHEY, CDR2 SMNVEV (reference sequence).

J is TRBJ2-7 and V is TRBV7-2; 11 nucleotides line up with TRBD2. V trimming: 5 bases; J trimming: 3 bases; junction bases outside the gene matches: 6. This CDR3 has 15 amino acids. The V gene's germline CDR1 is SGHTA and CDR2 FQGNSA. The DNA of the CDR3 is TGTGCCAGCAGCCCTAGCGGGGGGCTCAACTACGAGCAGTACTTC. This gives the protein CASSPSGGLNYEQYF. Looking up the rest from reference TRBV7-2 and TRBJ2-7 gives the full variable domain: GAGVSQSPSNKVTEKGKDVELRCDPISGHTALYWYRQSLGQGLEFLIYFQGNSAPDKSGLPSDRFSAERTGGSVSTLTIQRTQQEDSAVYLCASSPSGGLNYEQYFGPGTRLTVT.

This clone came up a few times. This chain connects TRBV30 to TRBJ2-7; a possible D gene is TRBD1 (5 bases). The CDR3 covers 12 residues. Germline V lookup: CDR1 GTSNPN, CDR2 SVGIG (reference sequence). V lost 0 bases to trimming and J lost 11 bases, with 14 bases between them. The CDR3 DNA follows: TGTGCCTGGAGTGTACTCGGAGCAGGGAAGTACTTC. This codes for CAWSVLGAGKYF.

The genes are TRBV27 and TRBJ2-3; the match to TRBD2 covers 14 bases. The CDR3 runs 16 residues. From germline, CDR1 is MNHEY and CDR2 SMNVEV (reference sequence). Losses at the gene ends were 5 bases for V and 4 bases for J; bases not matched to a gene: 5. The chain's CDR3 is CASSTGTSGSSDTQYF. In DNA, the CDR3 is TGTGCCAGCAGTACCGGGACTAGCGGGAGTTCAGATACGCAGTATTTT.

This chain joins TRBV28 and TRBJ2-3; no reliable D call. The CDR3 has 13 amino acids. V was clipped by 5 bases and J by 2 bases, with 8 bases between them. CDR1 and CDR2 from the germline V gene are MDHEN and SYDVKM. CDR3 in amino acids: CASSHSLTDTQYF. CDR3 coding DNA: TGTGCCAGCAGTCACTCTCTCACAGATACGCAGTATTTT.

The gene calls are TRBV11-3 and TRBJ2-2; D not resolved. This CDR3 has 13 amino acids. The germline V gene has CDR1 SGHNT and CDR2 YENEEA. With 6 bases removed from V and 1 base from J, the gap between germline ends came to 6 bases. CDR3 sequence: CASRARNTGELFF. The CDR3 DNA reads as TGTGCCAGCAGAGCAAGGAACACCGGGGAGCTGTTTTTT.

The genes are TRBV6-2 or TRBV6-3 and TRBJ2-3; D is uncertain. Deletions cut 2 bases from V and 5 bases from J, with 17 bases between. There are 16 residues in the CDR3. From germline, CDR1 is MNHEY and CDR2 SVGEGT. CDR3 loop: CASSYGITFPGDTQYF. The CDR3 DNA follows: TGTGCCAGCAGTTACGGCATCACCTTTCCGGGAGATACGCAGTATTTT.

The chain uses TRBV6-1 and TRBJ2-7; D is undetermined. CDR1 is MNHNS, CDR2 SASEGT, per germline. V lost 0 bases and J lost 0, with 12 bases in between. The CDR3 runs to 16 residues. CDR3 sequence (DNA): TGTGCCAGCAGTGAAGCGCCATACCGGAGCTCCTACGAGCAGTACTTC. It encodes CASSEAPYRSSYEQYF.

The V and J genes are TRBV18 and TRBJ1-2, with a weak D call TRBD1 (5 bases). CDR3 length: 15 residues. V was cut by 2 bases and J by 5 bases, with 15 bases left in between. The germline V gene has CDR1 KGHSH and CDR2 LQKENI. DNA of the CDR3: TGTGCCAGCTCACCAAGGGAAGGGGCTCGTTATGGCTACACCTTC. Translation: CASSPREGARYGYTF.

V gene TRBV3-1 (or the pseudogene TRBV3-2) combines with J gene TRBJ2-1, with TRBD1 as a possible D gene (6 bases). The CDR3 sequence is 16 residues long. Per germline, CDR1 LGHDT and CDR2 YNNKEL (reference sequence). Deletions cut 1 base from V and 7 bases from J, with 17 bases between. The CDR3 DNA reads TGTGCCAGCAGCCAAGGAAGGGGACACTTTAGAAATGAGCAGTTCTTC. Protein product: CASSQGRGHFRNEQFF.

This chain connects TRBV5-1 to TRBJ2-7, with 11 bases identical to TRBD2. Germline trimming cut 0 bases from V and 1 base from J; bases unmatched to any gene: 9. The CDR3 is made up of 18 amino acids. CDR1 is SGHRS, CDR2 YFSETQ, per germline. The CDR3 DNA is TGCGCCAGCAGCTTGGGTAGCCTAGCGGGAGGCCCTTCCTACGAGCAGTACTTC. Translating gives CASSLGSLAGGPSYEQYF.

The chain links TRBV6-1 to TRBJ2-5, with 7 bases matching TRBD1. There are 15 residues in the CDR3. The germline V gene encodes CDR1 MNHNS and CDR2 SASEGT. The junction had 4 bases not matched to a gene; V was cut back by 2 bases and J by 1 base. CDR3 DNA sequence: TGTGCCAGCAGTGAACACAGGGGCGGCCAAGAGACCCAGTACTTC. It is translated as CASSEHRGGQETQYF.

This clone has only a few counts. In DNA form, the CDR3 reads TGTGCCAGCAGTTCCATAAGCGGGGCCAACGTCCTGACTTTC. Residues: CASSSISGANVLTF. This chain connects TRBV6-5 to TRBJ2-6; no firm D call. CDR3 length: 14 amino acids. V lost 4 bases, J lost 4 bases, and 8 bases lay in between. CDR1 is MNHEY and CDR2 is SVGAGI in the germline V gene.